Below are 8 T cell receptor beta chains sequenced from a single sample in a study of blood T cell repertoires in COVID-19. Assay used: immunoSEQ multiplex PCR; TCRdb lists only in-frame clones, some missing. The sample holds approximately 350,000 clones, roughly nine tenths seen once. Sequenced sample: peripheral blood. These receptors were obtained from a man between 35 and 55 years old with acute or convalescent COVID-19.

The chain is built from TRBV10-2 and TRBJ2-7, with TRBD2 matching 11 bases. V trimming: 4 bases; J trimming: 6 bases; junction bases outside the gene matches: 5. There are 14 residues in the CDR3. CDR1 and CDR2 (germline): WSHSY, SAAADI. This chain's CDR3 is CASSGSSGRSEQYF. CDR3 nucleotides: TGCGCCAGCAGTGGGTCTAGCGGGAGGAGCGAGCAGTACTTC.

This chain joins TRBV6-2 or TRBV6-3 and TRBJ1-2, with TRBD1 matching 8 bases. The CDR3 contains 14 residues. Looked up from germline, CDR1 is MNHEY and CDR2 is SVGEGT. Trimming removed 4 bases from V and 5 bases from J; junction bases left unmatched: 6. This chain's CDR3 is CASSSGQASYGYTF. The CDR3 region has the DNA TGTGCCAGCAGTTCGGGACAGGCCTCTTATGGCTACACCTTC.

This clone appeared a single time. The CDR3 DNA reads as TGTGCCTGGAGTAGGTCGGACCGAGGGAAACTGTTTTTT. Translated: CAWSRSDRGKLFF. V is TRBV30 and J is TRBJ1-4; D unresolved. The length of the CDR3 is 13 residues. V shed 2 bases and J shed 11 bases, with 15 bases lying between them. CDR1 is GTSNPN, CDR2 SVGIG, per germline (reference sequence).

The CDR3 DNA reads TGCGCCAGCAGCTTATTGACAGAATCCGGGACTGAAGCTTTCTTT. Translated: CASSLLTESGTEAFF. The V gene is TRBV5-1, the J gene TRBJ1-1; weak D call: TRBD1 (5 bases). This CDR3 has 15 amino acids. Germline V gene data show CDR1 as SGHRS and CDR2 as YFSETQ. Trimming removed 2 bases at V and 5 bases at J, with 16 bases between.

This sequence joins TRBV27 and TRBJ2-5; TRBD1 aligns across 8 bases. Germline CDR1 and CDR2: MNHEY and SMNVEV (reference sequence). V gave up 3 bases and J gave up 6 bases; unmatched junction bases: 9. The CDR3 covers 15 residues. In DNA, the CDR3 is TGTGCCAGCAGTTTCCTACCAGGGGGCGGGAAGACCCAGTACTTC. This encodes CASSFLPGGGKTQYF.

The chain joins TRBV28 to TRBJ1-1; D gene uncertain. CDR1 MDHEN and CDR2 SYDVKM come from the germline V gene. The V end lost 2 bases, the J end lost 0 bases, and 13 bases lay between the germline ends. The CDR3 length is 16 residues. The CDR3 DNA reads TGTGCCAGCAGTTTAGGGCAGGCAAACATGAACACTGAAGCTTTCTTT. Residues: CASSLGQANMNTEAFF.

The chain has TRBV19 and TRBJ1-5; D possibly corresponds to TRBD1 (5 bases). The CDR3 length is 13 residues. The germline V gene encodes CDR1 LNHDA and CDR2 SQIVND (reference sequence). V was shortened by 7 bases and J by 5 bases, with 12 bases between the two germline ends. In nucleotides, the CDR3 is TGTGCCAGTAATGGGTTCAGGGATCAGCCCCAGCATTTT. Translated: CASNGFRDQPQHF.

This clone has ten or more counts. This chain joins TRBV27 and TRBJ2-3; possibly TRBD2 for D (6 bases). The V gene lost 6 bases and the J gene lost 0 bases, with 22 bases spanning the gap. There are 18 residues in the CDR3. The V gene's germline CDR1 is MNHEY and CDR2 SMNVEV (reference sequence). CDR3 sequence reads: CASRDYRRLVPSTDTQYF. CDR3 DNA: TGTGCCAGCAGAGATTATAGACGACTAGTCCCTAGCACAGATACGCAGTATTTT.